The 8 T cell receptor beta chains in this list originate from one sample, sequenced in a study of naive and memory T cell subsets (dated by TCRdb to 2015 to 2018). Library preparation employed UMI-ligation and nested PCR. Sequenced on an Illumina MiSeq. The beta constant-region primer was an equimolar mix of two oligonucleotides covering both TRBC1 and TRBC2. The public reads were run again by TCRdb, first through fastp at Q25 and then through MiXCR, and only productive beta chains were kept. Rows with one shared CDR3 protein collapse into an entry with the most common genes and DNA. This sample has approximately 85,000 distinct CDR3 sequences in its table, and over 7% of those were observed once. Of the sample, about 1.6% falls within the top ten clones. Sequencing input: central memory CD4+ T cells from blood. In light of the paper, this sample's cell subset or site label describes: central memory, CD45RA- CD27+. These TCRs come from a human donor in good health.

This clonotype was detected ten times or more. The chain carries TRBV2 and TRBJ1-4; TRBD1 might be the D (6 bases). This CDR3 is built from 13 residues. Trimming removed 6 bases from V and 2 bases from J, with 7 bases in between. Germline lookup yields CDR1 SNHLY and CDR2 FYNNEI. CDR3 bases: TGTGCCAGCAGCACAGGGACTAATGAAAAACTGTTTTTT. It yields the protein CASSTGTNEKLFF.

Only a few counts were recorded for this clonotype. The chain couples TRBV2 to TRBJ1-5; 7 bases fit TRBD1. V lost 8 bases to trimming and J lost 4 bases; unmatched junction nucleotides: 5. This CDR3 has 13 amino acids. In germline, CDR1 is SNHLY, CDR2 FYNNEI. CDR3 sequence: CASGTAVNQPQHF. For the CDR3, the DNA is TGTGCCAGCGGGACAGCCGTTAATCAGCCCCAGCATTTT.

Only a few counts were recorded for this clonotype. V usage is TRBV7-2 and J usage is TRBJ2-3, with 9 nucleotides matching TRBD2. This CDR3 spans 18 amino acids. Unmatched junction bases numbered 13, after V lost 2 bases and J lost 4 bases. Germline values: CDR1 SGHTA, CDR2 FQGNSA. The CDR3 DNA is TGTGCCAGCAGCTTAATCGGGACCTTAGCGGGAGCCTCAGATACGCAGTATTTT. Protein product: CASSLIGTLAGASDTQYF.

About this clonotype itself: This could be a read error, since a much larger clone is one nucleotide away. For the CDR3, the DNA is TGCAGTGCTAGAGGAAATCTCAATGAGCAGTTCTTC. Protein sequence: CSARGNLNEQFF. The V gene is TRBV20-1, the J gene TRBJ2-1; D is undetermined. V lost 1 base and J lost 6, with 7 bases in between. This CDR3 is built from 12 residues. The germline V gene has CDR1 DFQATT and CDR2 SNEGSKA (reference sequence).

This clonotype was detected a few times. The CDR3 DNA sequence: TGTGCCAGCAGCTCATTTCAGGGGAGCTCCTACAATGAGCAGTTCTTC. Translated, it gives CASSSFQGSSYNEQFF. V gene TRBV5-6 combines with J gene TRBJ2-1; D might be TRBD1 (6 bases). Trimming removed 3 bases from V and 0 bases from J, with 13 bases in between. The CDR3 contains 16 residues. Germline lookup yields CDR1 SGHDT and CDR2 YYEEEE.

This clonotype was seen at least ten times. V usage is TRBV5-1 and J usage is TRBJ2-3, with 13 bases matching TRBD2. Losses at the gene ends were 5 bases for V and 5 bases for J; bases not matched to a gene: 8. This CDR3 comprises 16 residues. CDR1 and CDR2 (germline): SGHRS, YFSETQ. The CDR3 DNA sequence: TGCGCCAGCAGTACCGGACTAGCGGGAGAAGGAGATACGCAGTATTTT. Translation: CASSTGLAGEGDTQYF.

This clonotype showed up many times. The CDR3 DNA follows: TGTGCCACCGGGACAGGGGGCATGACACCCCTCCACTTT. Encoded protein: CATGTGGMTPLHF. The genes are TRBV7-2 and TRBJ1-6, with 12 positions matching TRBD1. This CDR3 is built from 13 residues. J was trimmed by 11 bases and V by 10 bases; bases with no gene match: 6. Germline V gene data show CDR1 as SGHTA and CDR2 as FQGNSA.

At least ten counts were recorded for this clonotype. The chain has TRBV4-3 and TRBJ1-1, with TRBD1 as a possible D gene (6 bases). Trimming took 1 base from V and 4 from J, leaving 13 bases between them. CDR3 length: 15 residues. CDR1 is LGHNA and CDR2 is YSLEER in the germline V gene. CDR3 amino acids: CASSQATGGATEAFF. CDR3 sequence (DNA): TGCGCCAGCAGCCAAGCTACGGGGGGGGCCACTGAAGCTTTCTTT.